Each of the 2 T cell receptor beta chains below was sequenced from the same sample in a study of cytomegalovirus exposure and HLA in healthy donors. PCR was performed using 60 Vbeta and 13 Jbeta primers. Assay used: immunoSEQ multiplex PCR; TCRdb lists only in-frame clones, some missing. The data hold around 130,000 clones, with about 85% observed a single time. Sequenced: PBMCs. The source of these receptors is a boy between 10 and 17 years old in good health and CMV-seronegative.

The chain has TRBV6-6 and TRBJ1-1; 7 positions agree with TRBD1. The germline V gene has CDR1 MNHNY and CDR2 SVGAGI (reference sequence). V lost 6 bases and J lost 0; bases outside the gene matches: 1. The CDR3 covers 13 residues. Here the CDR3 DNA reads TGTGCCAGCAGCGACAGGGTGAACACTGAAGCTTTCTTT. It specifies CASSDRVNTEAFF.

The chain recombines TRBV27 with TRBJ1-1, with D maybe TRBD1 (6 bases). Germline lookup yields CDR1 MNHEY and CDR2 SMNVEV (reference sequence). Trimming shortened V by 6 bases and J by 1 base, and 12 bases separated the two germline ends. The length of the CDR3 is 14 residues. The CDR3 loop is CASRTRDTNTEAFF. In DNA, the CDR3 is TGTGCCAGCAGAACCCGGGACACGAACACTGAAGCTTTCTTT.